This TCR beta chain is from a study of cytomegalovirus exposure and HLA in healthy donors. Researchers ran the PCR with 60 Vbeta and 13 Jbeta primers. Profiled with immunoSEQ multiplex PCR; TCRdb holds only in-frame clones, not every one. The repertoire holds just over 95,000 clones, with approximately 80% as singletons. Turning to this clone: The antigen remains undetermined.

Findings and caveats of the study: In a later analysis, donors in an Asian-associated ancestry cluster reportedly had fewer N-insertions in productive TCRs than the cohort mean. Analysis was carried out at a later point, and it linked a missense DCLRE1C variant to TCR beta V- and J-gene trimming.

The CDR3 has 13 residues. V was shortened by 5 bases and J by 7 bases, with 14 bases between the two germline ends. The germline V gene encodes CDR1 SGHAT and CDR2 FQNNGV. The chain combines TRBV11-2 with TRBJ1-1, with D uncertain. This clonotype originated in a woman aged 35 to 49 in good health and CMV-seropositive. Sequenced sample: PBMCs. CDR3 DNA: TGTGCCAGCAGCCAATGGGCCAGAAGTGAAGCTTTCTTT. As protein: CASSQWARSEAFF.